This T cell receptor (beta chain) was captured by sequencing in a study of T cell clones after liver transplantation. In the study overall: TCRbeta sequencing after a pre-transplant mixed lymphocyte reaction identified graft-donor-reactive clones, later tracked in post-transplant blood.

V trimming: 2 bases; J trimming: 8 bases; junction bases outside the gene matches: 6. The CDR3 length is 14 residues. CDR1 SGHRS and CDR2 YFSETQ come from the germline V gene. Unstimulated PBMCs were sorted into CD3+CD4+ and CD3+CD8+ populations. Profiled with immunoSEQ multiplex PCR; TCRdb holds only in-frame clones, not every one. In the table there are roughly 73,000 clones, under 90% of which are singletons. The chain has TRBV5-1 and TRBJ1-4, with 7 bases aligning to TRBD1. This receptor was taken from a human donor who received a liver transplant. Material: CD4+ T cells from blood, obtained before liver transplant. CDR3: CASSFRQGKEKLFF. CDR3 DNA sequence: TGCGCCAGCAGCTTCCGACAGGGAAAAGAAAAACTGTTTTTT. The whole variable domain, remainder taken from reference TRBV5-1 and TRBJ1-4, is KAGVTQTPRYLIKTRGQQVTLSCSPISGHRSVSWYQQTPGQGLQFLFEYFSETQRNKGNFPGRFSGRQFSNSRSEMNVSTLELGDSALYLCASSFRQGKEKLFFGSGTQLSVL.